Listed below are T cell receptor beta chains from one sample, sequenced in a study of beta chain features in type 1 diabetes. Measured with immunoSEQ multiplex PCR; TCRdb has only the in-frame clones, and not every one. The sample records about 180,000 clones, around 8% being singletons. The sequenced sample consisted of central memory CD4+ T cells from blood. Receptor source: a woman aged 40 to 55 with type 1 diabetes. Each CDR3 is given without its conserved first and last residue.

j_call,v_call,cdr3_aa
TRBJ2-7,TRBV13,ASRPHTGDGHEQY
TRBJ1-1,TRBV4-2,ASSRTGYNTEAF
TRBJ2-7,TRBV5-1,ASKYQTGNSYEQY
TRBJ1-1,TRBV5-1,ASSAAPGNPTEAF
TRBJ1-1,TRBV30,AWSVRAGSMNTEAF
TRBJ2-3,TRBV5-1,ASSPGQGVDADTQY
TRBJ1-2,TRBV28,ASSPFYYGYT
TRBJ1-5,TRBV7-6,ASSQQGHNSNQPQH
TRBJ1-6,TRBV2,ASSPPGGYWNSPLH
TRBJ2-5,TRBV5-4,ASSLAGIGPQETQY
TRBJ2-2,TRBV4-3,ASSLGQTRMAGELF
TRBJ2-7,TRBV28,ASSPGQGRREQY
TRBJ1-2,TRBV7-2,ASSNRQGAIYGYT
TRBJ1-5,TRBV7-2,ASVPGVGDQPQH
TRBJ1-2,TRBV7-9,ASSPRGWRFYGYT
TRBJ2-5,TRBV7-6,ASSLQETQY
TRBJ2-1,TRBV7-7,ASSLGRGEQF
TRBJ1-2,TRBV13,ASRSRQFARDGYT
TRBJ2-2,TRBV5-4,ASSFGQGANGELF
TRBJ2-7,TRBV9,ASSVDRGKNEQY
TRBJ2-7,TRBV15,ATSLEGSYEQY
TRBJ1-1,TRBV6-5,ASSRTLNPPEAF